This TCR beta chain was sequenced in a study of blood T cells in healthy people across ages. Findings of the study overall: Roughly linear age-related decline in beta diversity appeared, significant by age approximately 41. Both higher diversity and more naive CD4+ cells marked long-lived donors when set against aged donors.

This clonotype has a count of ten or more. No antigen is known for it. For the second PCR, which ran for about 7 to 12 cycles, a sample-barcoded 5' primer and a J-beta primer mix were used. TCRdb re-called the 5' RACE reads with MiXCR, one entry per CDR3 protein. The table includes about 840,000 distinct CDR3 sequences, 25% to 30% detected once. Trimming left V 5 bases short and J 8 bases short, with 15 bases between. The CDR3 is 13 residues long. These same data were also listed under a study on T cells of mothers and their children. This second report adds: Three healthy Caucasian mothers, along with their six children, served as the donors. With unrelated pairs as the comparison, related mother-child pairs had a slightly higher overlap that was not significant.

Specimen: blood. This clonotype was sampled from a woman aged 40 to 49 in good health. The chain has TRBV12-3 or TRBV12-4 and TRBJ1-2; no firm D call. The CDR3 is CASSLDDTGGYTF. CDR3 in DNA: TGTGCCAGCAGTCTCGATGACACGGGCGGCTACACCTTC.